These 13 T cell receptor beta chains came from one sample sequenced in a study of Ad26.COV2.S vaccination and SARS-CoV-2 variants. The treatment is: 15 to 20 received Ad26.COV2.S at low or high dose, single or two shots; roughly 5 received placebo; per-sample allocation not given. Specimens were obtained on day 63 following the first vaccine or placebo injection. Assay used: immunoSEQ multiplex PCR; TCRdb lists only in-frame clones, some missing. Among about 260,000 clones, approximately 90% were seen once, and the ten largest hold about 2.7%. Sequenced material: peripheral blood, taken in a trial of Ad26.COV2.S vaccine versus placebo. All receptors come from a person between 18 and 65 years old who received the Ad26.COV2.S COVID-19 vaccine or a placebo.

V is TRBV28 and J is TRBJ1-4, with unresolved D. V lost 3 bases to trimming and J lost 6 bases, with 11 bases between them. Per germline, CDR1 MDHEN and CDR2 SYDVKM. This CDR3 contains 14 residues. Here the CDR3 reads CASSFRLRHEKLFF. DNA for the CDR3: TGTGCCAGCAGTTTCCGGTTGAGGCATGAAAAACTGTTTTTT.

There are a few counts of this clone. CDR3 loop: CASSLWGAQFF. The CDR3 region has the DNA TGTGCCAGCAGCTTATGGGGCGCGCAGTTCTTC. This rearrangement joins TRBV13 to TRBJ2-1, with D possibly TRBD1 on 5 matching bases. V gave up 2 bases and J gave up 12 bases, with 8 bases separating them. Germline assignment: CDR1 PRHDT and CDR2 FYEKMQ (reference sequence). The CDR3 loop spans 11 amino acids.

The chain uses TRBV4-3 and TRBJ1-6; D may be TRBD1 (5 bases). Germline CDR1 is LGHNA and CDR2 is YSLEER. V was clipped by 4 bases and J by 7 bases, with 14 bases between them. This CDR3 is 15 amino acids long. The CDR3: CASSLAGTENSPLHF. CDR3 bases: TGCGCCAGCAGCCTTGCCGGGACGGAAAATTCACCCCTCCACTTT.

CDR3 region: CASSEAWHTEAFF. The CDR3 DNA is TGTGCCAGCAGTGAAGCATGGCACACTGAAGCTTTCTTT. The V gene is TRBV2, the J gene TRBJ1-1, with D unclear. Trimming pared 0 bases from V and 3 bases from J, leaving 5 bases between. In germline, CDR1 is SNHLY, CDR2 FYNNEI. This CDR3 comprises 13 residues.

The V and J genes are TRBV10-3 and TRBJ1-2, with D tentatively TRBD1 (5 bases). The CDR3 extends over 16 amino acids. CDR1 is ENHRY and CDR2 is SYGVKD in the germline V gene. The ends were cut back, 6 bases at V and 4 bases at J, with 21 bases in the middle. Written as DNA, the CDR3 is TGTGCCATCAGGGCACTGGGAGGACACTACCTCTATGGCTACACCTTC. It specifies CAIRALGGHYLYGYTF.

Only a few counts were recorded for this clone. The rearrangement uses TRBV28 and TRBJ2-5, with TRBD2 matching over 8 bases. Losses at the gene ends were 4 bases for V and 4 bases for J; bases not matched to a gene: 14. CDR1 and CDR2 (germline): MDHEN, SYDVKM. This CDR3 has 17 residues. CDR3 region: CASSSRGLAESLETQYF. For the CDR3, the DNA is TGTGCCAGCAGTTCGCGCGGACTAGCCGAATCGTTAGAGACCCAGTACTTC.

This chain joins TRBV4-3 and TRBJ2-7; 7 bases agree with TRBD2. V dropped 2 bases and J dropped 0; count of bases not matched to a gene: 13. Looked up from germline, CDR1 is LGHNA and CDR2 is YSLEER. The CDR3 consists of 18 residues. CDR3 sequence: CASSQNYQTGGNSYEQYF. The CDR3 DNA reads TGCGCCAGCAGCCAAAATTACCAAACGGGGGGAAACTCCTACGAGCAGTACTTC.

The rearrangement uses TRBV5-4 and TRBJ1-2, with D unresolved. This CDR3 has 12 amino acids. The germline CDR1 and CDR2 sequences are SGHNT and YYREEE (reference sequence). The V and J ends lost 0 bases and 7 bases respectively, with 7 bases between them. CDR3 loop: CASSLGVGGYTF. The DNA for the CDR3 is TGTGCCAGCAGCTTGGGGGTTGGTGGCTACACCTTC.

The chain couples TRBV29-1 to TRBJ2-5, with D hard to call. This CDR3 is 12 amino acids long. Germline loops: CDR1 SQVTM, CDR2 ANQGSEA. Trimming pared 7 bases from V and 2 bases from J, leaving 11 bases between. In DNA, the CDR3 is TGCAGCGGCACTCGAACTCAAGAGACCCAGTACTTC. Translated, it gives CSGTRTQETQYF.

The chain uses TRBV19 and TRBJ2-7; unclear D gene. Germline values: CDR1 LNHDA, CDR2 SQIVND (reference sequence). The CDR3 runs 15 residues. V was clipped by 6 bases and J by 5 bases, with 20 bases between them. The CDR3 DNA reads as TGTGCCAGTAGCCCATTCCCGGGCCTGGCCAACGAGCAGTACTTC. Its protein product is CASSPFPGLANEQYF.

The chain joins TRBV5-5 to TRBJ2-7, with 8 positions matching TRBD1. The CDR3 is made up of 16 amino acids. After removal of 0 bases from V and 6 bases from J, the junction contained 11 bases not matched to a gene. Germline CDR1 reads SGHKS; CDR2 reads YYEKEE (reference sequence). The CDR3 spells CASSLAPDRAVAEQYV. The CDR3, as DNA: TGTGCCAGCAGCTTGGCTCCGGACAGGGCCGTCGCCGAGCAGTACGTC.

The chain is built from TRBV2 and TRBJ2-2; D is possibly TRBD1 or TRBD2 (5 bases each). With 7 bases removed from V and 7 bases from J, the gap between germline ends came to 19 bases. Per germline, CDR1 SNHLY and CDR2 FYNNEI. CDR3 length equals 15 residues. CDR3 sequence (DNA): TGTGCCAGCACGGAGCGACGCTATGGGGGCGGGGAGCTGTTTTTT. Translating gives CASTERRYGGGELFF.

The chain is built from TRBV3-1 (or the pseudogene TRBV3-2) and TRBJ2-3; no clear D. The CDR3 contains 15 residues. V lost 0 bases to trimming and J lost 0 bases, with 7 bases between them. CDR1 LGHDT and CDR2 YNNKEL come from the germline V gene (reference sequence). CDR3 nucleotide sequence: TGTGCCAGCAGCCAAGAACCTAGAAGCACAGATACGCAGTATTTT. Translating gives CASSQEPRSTDTQYF.